The 27 T cell receptor beta chains reported below all come from one sample, sequenced in a study of CD8 T cells in ankylosing spondylitis. Broader study findings: A motif in TCR beta, a set of eight or nine highly homologous variants, appeared characteristic of ankylosing spondylitis blood.

These receptors' targets are unknown. Each CDR3 protein is one row after TCRdb ran MiXCR on the 5' RACE reads. There are 500,000 or so distinct CDR3 sequences in the sample; roughly 5.2% occur only once, and roughly 3.5% lies in the top ten. Sequences were obtained from blood, either unsorted or a sorted T cell fraction (not recorded which). The receptors shown here come from a male donor with ankylosing spondylitis.

This clonotype was detected ten times or more. The V gene is TRBV6-4, the J gene TRBJ1-1; TRBD1 matches 9 bases. CDR1 MRHNA and CDR2 SNTAGT come from the germline V gene. This CDR3 spans 15 amino acids. V was pared by 0 bases and J by 4 bases, with 3 bases of the junction left unmatched. In nucleotides, the CDR3 is TGTGCCAGCAGTGACTCCGGGACAGGGCTCACTGAAGCTTTCTTT. Encoded protein: CASSDSGTGLTEAFF.

This clonotype was seen at least ten times. The chain carries TRBV20-1 and TRBJ2-1; 9 bases are a match to TRBD2. The CDR3 totals 14 residues. With 6 bases clipped from V and 7 bases from J, the junction kept 10 bases outside the gene matches. In germline, CDR1 is DFQATT, CDR2 SNEGSKA (reference sequence). For the CDR3, the DNA is TGCAGTGCCGGAAGGCGGGGGGGCTTAAATGAGCAGTTCTTC. This encodes CSAGRRGGLNEQFF.

This clonotype was detected many times. This chain links TRBV24-1 with TRBJ1-5; D is unclear. The CDR3 is 13 residues long. V was clipped by 6 bases and J by 2 bases, with 7 bases between them. Looked up from germline, CDR1 is KGHDR and CDR2 is SFDVKD. For the CDR3, the DNA is TGTGCCACCAGTTCCGGGGGCAATCAGCCCCAGCATTTT. This gives the protein CATSSGGNQPQHF.

The J gene is TRBJ2-3, the V gene TRBV5-1; D unclear. Per the germline V gene, CDR1 is SGHRS and CDR2 is YFSETQ. V shed 2 bases and J shed 2 bases, with 6 bases lying between them. The CDR3 has 13 residues. The CDR3 loop is CASSFIPTDTQYF. In DNA form, the CDR3 reads TGCGCCAGCAGCTTTATACCCACAGATACGCAGTATTTT. Variable domain in full (rest from reference TRBV5-1 and TRBJ2-3): KAGVTQTPRYLIKTRGQQVTLSCSPISGHRSVSWYQQTPGQGLQFLFEYFSETQRNKGNFPGRFSGRQFSNSRSEMNVSTLELGDSALYLCASSFIPTDTQYFGPGTRLTVL.

This clonotype came up many times. Here the CDR3 reads CASSPPGGEQYF. In nucleotides, the CDR3 is TGTGCCAGCTCACCACCGGGAGGGGAGCAGTACTTC. The rearrangement uses TRBV18 and TRBJ2-7; 7 bases align to TRBD2. The CDR3 covers 12 residues. CDR1 and CDR2 (germline): KGHSH, LQKENI. V shed 0 bases and J 7 bases; nucleotides not matched to a gene: 0.

The chain is built from TRBV7-2 and TRBJ2-4; possibly TRBD2 for D (6 bases). Trimming stripped 1 base from V and 9 bases from J, with 13 bases between. CDR1 SGHTA and CDR2 FQGNSA come from the germline V gene. CDR3 length: 14 amino acids. CDR3 sequence (DNA): TGTGCCAGCAGCTTAGGGGACGGAGGGAGCATTCAGTACTTC. Protein: CASSLGDGGSIQYF.

This clonotype was counted at least ten times. The CDR3 nucleotides read TGCAGCGTTGATATTCGGAATGGACAGGGGCGCTACGAGCAGTACTTC. Protein product: CSVDIRNGQGRYEQYF. V usage is TRBV29-1 and J usage is TRBJ2-7, with TRBD1 matching over 9 bases. V lost 3 bases to trimming and J lost 3 bases; unmatched junction nucleotides: 12. This CDR3 region has 16 residues. Germline V gene lookup returns CDR1 SQVTM and CDR2 ANQGSEA.

At least ten counts were recorded for this clonotype. The chain joins TRBV7-2 to TRBJ2-3, with D tentatively TRBD1 or TRBD2 (5 bases each). V gave up 2 bases and J gave up 10 bases, with 19 bases separating them. Germline assignment: CDR1 SGHTA and CDR2 FQGNSA. This CDR3 is built from 15 residues. CDR3 nucleotides: TGTGCCAGCAGCTTACCCGGCACCGGGACGGTGGCGCAGTATTTT. This encodes CASSLPGTGTVAQYF.

This clonotype appeared many times. V is TRBV7-9 and J is TRBJ2-5; no clear D gene. The CDR3 loop spans 12 amino acids. Germline CDR1 SEHNR, CDR2 FQNEAQ (reference sequence). V lost 8 bases, J lost 0 bases, and 7 bases lay in between. DNA of the CDR3: TGTGCCAGCGGTTCGTACCAAGAGACCCAGTACTTC. Protein product: CASGSYQETQYF.

This clonotype has at least ten counts. The chain employs TRBV5-1 and TRBJ1-1, with D uncertain. V lost 0 bases, J lost 1 base, and 10 bases lay in between. The CDR3 runs 15 residues. Per germline, CDR1 SGHRS and CDR2 YFSETQ. CDR3 region: CASSLEGLQNTEAFF. CDR3 DNA: TGCGCCAGCAGCTTGGAGGGTTTACAGAACACTGAAGCTTTCTTT.

The sample holds many counts of this clonotype. The chain has TRBV20-1 and TRBJ1-6; D possibly corresponds to TRBD1 (5 bases). The V and J ends lost 6 bases and 10 bases respectively, with 16 bases between them. CDR1 and CDR2 (germline): DFQATT, SNEGSKA (reference sequence). The CDR3 runs to 13 residues. In DNA form, the CDR3 reads TGCAGTGCCCGGCAGGGCGAGGAATCACCCCTCCACTTT. It codes for CSARQGEESPLHF.

The table lists this clonotype with many counts. The V call is TRBV20-1, the J call TRBJ2-3, with 9 positions matching TRBD2. Per the germline V gene, CDR1 is DFQATT and CDR2 is SNEGSKA (reference sequence). The CDR3 loop spans 15 amino acids. V was pared by 5 bases and J by 5 bases, with 11 bases of the junction left unmatched. The CDR3 reads CSAPSAGGPGDTQYF. The CDR3 nucleotides are TGCAGTGCTCCCTCTGCGGGAGGGCCCGGAGATACGCAGTATTTT.

This clonotype was detected ten times or more. Germline and junction disagree at one end, which may indicate a read error. This sequence joins TRBV5-1 and TRBJ2-2; D is possibly TRBD1 (6 bases). Germline loops: CDR1 SGHRS, CDR2 YFSETQ. The CDR3 sequence is 14 residues long. In DNA, the CDR3 is TGTGCCAGCAGTTTCAGGGGGAACACCGGGGAGCTGTTTTTT. Translating it yields CASSFRGNTGELFF.

At least ten counts were recorded for this clonotype. This chain connects TRBV29-1 to TRBJ1-1; a weak D match, TRBD1 (6 bases). Trimming took off 4 bases at V and 4 bases at J, with 10 bases between the two ends. This CDR3 is built from 12 residues. Germline V gene sequence: CDR1 SQVTM, CDR2 ANQGSEA. CDR3 loop: CSVGQGSTEAFF. In DNA, the CDR3 is TGCAGCGTTGGGCAGGGGAGCACTGAAGCTTTCTTT.

V and J are TRBV2 and TRBJ2-5; 9 positions match TRBD2. The CDR3 runs 15 residues. V shed 5 bases and J 5 bases; nucleotides not matched to a gene: 9. Germline values: CDR1 SNHLY, CDR2 FYNNEI. Here the CDR3 reads CASSFIAGAGETQYF. The DNA for the CDR3 is TGTGCCAGCAGTTTTATAGCGGGAGCGGGGGAGACCCAGTACTTC.

This clonotype was seen at least ten times. V gene TRBV6-5 combines with J gene TRBJ1-1, with D unresolved. This CDR3 region has 12 residues. V was cut by 6 bases and J by 5 bases, with 10 bases left in between. Germline V gene lookup returns CDR1 MNHEY and CDR2 SVGAGI. This CDR3 reads CASRHRGTEAFF. CDR3 nucleotides: TGTGCCAGCAGACATCGAGGGACTGAAGCTTTCTTT.

This sequence joins TRBV20-1 and TRBJ2-1, with D maybe TRBD2 (6 bases). Germline V gene lookup returns CDR1 DFQATT and CDR2 SNEGSKA (reference sequence). V was cut by 6 bases and J by 9 bases, with 18 bases left in between. CDR3 size: 13 residues. Written as DNA, the CDR3 is TGCAGTGCGCCGGGACTCCCCTGGGGTGAGCAGTTCTTC. The encoded protein is CSAPGLPWGEQFF.

This clonotype was recorded many times. The chain has TRBV27 and TRBJ1-5; 7 nucleotides line up with TRBD1. CDR1 is MNHEY and CDR2 is SMNVEV in the germline V gene (reference sequence). The CDR3 loop spans 14 amino acids. Trimming at V came to 8 bases and at J to 3 bases, leaving 7 bases not matched to a gene. CDR3 loop: CASGGGQFNQPQHF. CDR3 coding DNA: TGTGCCAGCGGGGGGGGACAGTTCAATCAGCCCCAGCATTTT.

In its sample, this clonotype was seen many times. The chain uses TRBV9 and TRBJ2-2; 8 bases align to TRBD1. J was trimmed by 1 base and V by 0 bases; bases with no gene match: 2. Germline loops: CDR1 SGDLS, CDR2 YYNGEE. CDR3 length equals 16 residues. The CDR3 DNA is TGTGCCAGCAGCGTAGCAGGGGGCCGGAACACCGGGGAGCTGTTTTTT. Amino acid sequence: CASSVAGGRNTGELFF.

Ten or more counts support this clonotype. The chain recombines TRBV7-9 with TRBJ2-7; TRBD1 aligns across 9 bases. The CDR3 covers 13 residues. V lost 10 bases, J lost 2 bases, and 6 bases stayed unmatched. Germline CDR1 and CDR2: SEHNR and FQNEAQ (reference sequence). CDR3 DNA sequence: TGTGCCACGCGGACAGGGGCCACCTACGAGCAGTACTTC. Its protein is CATRTGATYEQYF.

This clonotype was counted many times. The chain employs TRBV20-1 and TRBJ1-2; TRBD1 is a possible D gene (6 bases). Germline V gene lookup returns CDR1 DFQATT and CDR2 SNEGSKA (reference sequence). The CDR3 runs to 12 residues. Trimming cost V 6 bases and J 6 bases, with 14 bases left between them. The CDR3 protein is CSATGFAHGYTF. CDR3 DNA sequence: TGCAGTGCAACAGGGTTTGCGCATGGCTACACCTTC.

This clonotype was seen many times. This sequence joins TRBV5-1 and TRBJ2-3, with unresolved D. V was shortened by 4 bases and J by 0 bases, with 9 bases between the two germline ends. CDR1 and CDR2 from the germline V gene are SGHRS and YFSETQ. CDR3 length: 14 amino acids. The CDR3 sequence: CASSPPQSTDTQYF. As DNA, the CDR3 is TGCGCCAGCAGCCCCCCTCAGAGCACAGATACGCAGTATTTT.

This clonotype has ten or more counts. The chain carries TRBV7-2 and TRBJ1-5, with D perhaps TRBD1 (6 bases). This CDR3 region has 15 residues. Germline CDR1 SGHTA, CDR2 FQGNSA. Trimming took off 1 base at V and 4 bases at J, with 11 bases between the two ends. As DNA, the CDR3 is TGTGCCAGCAGCTTAGAGGGGGGAGGAAATCAGCCCCAGCATTTT. Translating gives CASSLEGGGNQPQHF.

There are many counts of this clonotype. The rearrangement links TRBV3-1 to TRBJ2-7; perhaps TRBD2 as D (7 bases). Looked up from germline, CDR1 is LGHDT and CDR2 is YNNKEL (reference sequence). The CDR3 consists of 14 residues. The ends were cut back, 7 bases at V and 3 bases at J, with 16 bases in the middle. The CDR3 DNA follows: TGTGCCAGCAACTCACAGGGCGGGGGCTACGAGCAGTACTTC. Protein: CASNSQGGGYEQYF.

This clonotype was counted ten times or more. V is TRBV15 and J is TRBJ1-2; D is possibly TRBD1 (5 bases). The germline V and J ends were trimmed by 1 base and 6 bases, with 12 bases remaining between them. The CDR3 runs to 14 residues. Germline V gives CDR1 LNHNV, CDR2 YYDKDF (reference sequence). The DNA of the CDR3 is TGTGCCACCAGCAGAGGTACAGGATCTGATGGCTACACCTTC. It translates to CATSRGTGSDGYTF. The variable domain in full, completed from reference TRBV15 and TRBJ1-2, reads DAMVIQNPRYQVTQFGKPVTLSCSQTLNHNVMYWYQQKSSQAPKLLFHYYDKDFNNEADTPDNFQSRRPNTSFCFLDIRSPGLGDTAMYLCATSRGTGSDGYTFGSGTRLTVV.

The table lists this clonotype with many counts. The rearrangement joins TRBV24-1 to TRBJ2-6, with D hard to call. The germline V and J ends were trimmed by 7 bases and 2 bases, with 5 bases remaining between them. Germline V gene lookup returns CDR1 KGHDR and CDR2 SFDVKD. The CDR3 runs to 13 residues. The CDR3 DNA sequence: TGTGCCACCAGAGAAACTGGGGCCAACGTCCTGACTTTC. It is translated as CATRETGANVLTF.

This clonotype turned up a few times. The rearrangement joins TRBV6-2 or TRBV6-3 to TRBJ2-3; TRBD2 agrees at 7 bases. CDR3 length: 15 residues. Germline V gene sequence: CDR1 MNHEY, CDR2 SVGEGT. With 5 bases clipped from V and 1 base from J, the junction kept 6 bases outside the gene matches. The CDR3 is CASSRLALGTDTQYF. The CDR3 region has the DNA TGTGCCAGCAGTAGACTAGCTCTGGGCACAGATACGCAGTATTTT.